This T cell receptor beta chain was retrieved from a study of blood T cell repertoires in COVID-19. The wider study: COVID-19 samples from acute and convalescent phases originated in the United States, Italy and Spain. From T cells, B-cell-depleted T cells, or PBMCs came the material, which was cDNA or gDNA.

In the authors' methods: Estimation of nucleated cell counts was performed using reference gene primer amplification. Sequenced by immunoSEQ multiplex PCR; TCRdb stores in-frame clones only, minus some. Clone size and the V and J calls come from that table; the DNA yielded D and trimming. The sample yields 150,000 to 200,000 clones, more than 60% seen once. Germline-derived CDR1 and CDR2 are MGHDK and SYGVNS. The V gene lost 6 bases and the J gene lost 2 bases, with 16 bases spanning the gap. The CDR3 is made up of 15 amino acids. The sample taken for sequencing was peripheral blood. V gene TRBV25-1 combines with J gene TRBJ1-1; maybe TRBD1 (5 bases). This receptor was obtained from a man aged 50 or older who had recovered from COVID-19. The CDR3 loop reads CASSELRGFNTEAFF. DNA for the CDR3: TGTGCCAGCAGCGAACTTAGGGGATTCAACACTGAAGCTTTCTTT.